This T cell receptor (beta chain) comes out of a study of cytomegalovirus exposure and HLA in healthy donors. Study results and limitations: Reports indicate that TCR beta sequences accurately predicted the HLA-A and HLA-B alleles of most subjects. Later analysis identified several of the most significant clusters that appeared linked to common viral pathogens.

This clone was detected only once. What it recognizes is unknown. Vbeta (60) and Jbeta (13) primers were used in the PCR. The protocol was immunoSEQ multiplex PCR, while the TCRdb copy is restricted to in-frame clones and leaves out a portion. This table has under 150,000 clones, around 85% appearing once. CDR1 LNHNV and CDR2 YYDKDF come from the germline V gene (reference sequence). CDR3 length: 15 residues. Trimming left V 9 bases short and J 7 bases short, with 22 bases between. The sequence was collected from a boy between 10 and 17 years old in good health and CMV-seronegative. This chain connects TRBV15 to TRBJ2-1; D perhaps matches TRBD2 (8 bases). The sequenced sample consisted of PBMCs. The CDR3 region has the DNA TGTGCCACATCTAGGGGGCTAGCGGGTGGTAATGAGCAGTTCTTC. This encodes CATSRGLAGGNEQFF.